This passage covers 31 T cell receptor beta chains from one sample sequenced in a study of blood T cell repertoires in COVID-19 (dated by TCRdb to the early 2020s). Library preparation used the immunoSEQ multiplex PCR assay. TCRdb provides this immuneACCESS table in a form limited to in-frame rearrangements. Some clones are lacking; in checked studies, under half of them reflect an unresolved V gene, and why the rest are absent is not known. The sample data list about 130,000 clones, and about 80% of these were observed just once. The ten largest clonotypes hold about 10% of the sample. Sequenced sample: PBMCs or T cells enriched from blood (not recorded which). The receptors originated from a man between 50 and 59 years old who had recovered from COVID-19.

The rearrangement uses TRBV19 and TRBJ1-1; tentatively, D is TRBD1 (5 bases). Trimming stripped 5 bases from V and 7 bases from J, with 17 bases between. In germline, CDR1 is LNHDA, CDR2 SQIVND (reference sequence). The CDR3 totals 14 residues. CDR3 protein: CASSPGGVFGEAFF. The CDR3 DNA follows: TGTGCCAGTAGTCCCGGGGGAGTGTTCGGTGAAGCTTTCTTT.

The sample holds one count of this clone. This sequence joins TRBV10-3 and TRBJ2-4; maybe TRBD2 (6 bases). Trimming left V 3 bases short and J 0 bases short, with 6 bases between. Germline CDR1 ENHRY, CDR2 SYGVKD. This CDR3 comprises 14 residues. The CDR3 reads CAISDGGAKNIQYF. CDR3 nucleotides: TGTGCCATCAGTGACGGGGGAGCCAAAAACATTCAGTACTTC.

The J gene is TRBJ1-1, the V gene TRBV6-1; 10 bases are a match to TRBD1. This CDR3 spans 16 amino acids. Germline values: CDR1 MNHNS, CDR2 SASEGT. V shed 4 bases, J shed 1 base, and the junction held 6 bases outside the gene matches. The CDR3 sequence is CASSADRGRTNTEAFF. As DNA, the CDR3 is TGTGCCAGCAGTGCTGACAGGGGGCGGACGAACACTGAAGCTTTCTTT.

CDR3 sequence (DNA): TGTGCCAGCAGCCCAGAACCTCGGACAGTTCAAGAGACCCAGTACTTC. Amino acid sequence: CASSPEPRTVQETQYF. J is TRBJ2-5 and V is TRBV9; TRBD1 is a possible D gene (6 bases). V lost 4 bases to trimming and J lost 2 bases, with 18 bases between them. The CDR3 extends over 16 amino acids. Germline CDR1 SGDLS, CDR2 YYNGEE.

The chain employs TRBV5-1 and TRBJ2-7; 7 bases match TRBD1. The V segment lost 5 bases and the J segment 5 bases; nucleotides outside the gene matches: 7. The CDR3 loop spans 13 amino acids. The germline CDR1 and CDR2 sequences are SGHRS and YFSETQ. This CDR3 is CASRTGQTHEQYF. The CDR3 nucleotides are TGCGCCAGCAGGACAGGGCAGACCCACGAGCAGTACTTC. The whole variable domain, remainder taken from reference TRBV5-1 and TRBJ2-7, is KAGVTQTPRYLIKTRGQQVTLSCSPISGHRSVSWYQQTPGQGLQFLFEYFSETQRNKGNFPGRFSGRQFSNSRSEMNVSTLELGDSALYLCASRTGQTHEQYFGPGTRLTVT.

With respect to this clone: The sample holds other DNA sequences that translate to the same CDR3. The chain is built from TRBV19 and TRBJ2-2; the match to TRBD2 covers 7 bases. V dropped 4 bases and J dropped 5; count of bases not matched to a gene: 4. CDR1 and CDR2 (germline): LNHDA, SQIVND (reference sequence). This CDR3 has 14 amino acids. CDR3 in DNA: TGTGCCAGTAGTAGCGGGGGAGGTACCGGGGAGCTGTTTTTT. It is translated as CASSSGGGTGELFF.

CDR3 coding DNA: TGTGCCAGCAGCCGCGACAGTTCAAAAAACATTCAGTACTTC. Its protein product is CASSRDSSKNIQYF. The rearrangement joins TRBV7-2 to TRBJ2-4; D may be TRBD1 (5 bases). V shed 5 bases and J shed 4 bases, with 12 bases lying between them. The CDR3 totals 14 residues. Germline values: CDR1 SGHTA, CDR2 FQGNSA.

DNA for the CDR3: TGTGCCAGCAGTCCACGCGGGACAGATGCCTACGAGCAGTACTTC. Translating it yields CASSPRGTDAYEQYF. The genes are TRBV27 and TRBJ2-7; TRBD1 is a possible D gene (7 bases). The ends were cut back, 5 bases at V and 2 bases at J, with 16 bases in the middle. The CDR3 sequence is 15 residues long. Germline V gene lookup returns CDR1 MNHEY and CDR2 SMNVEV (reference sequence).

The CDR3 DNA is TGTGCTAGTGGTTTGGCAAGGGACAGGGTGAAAGGGGGCAATCAGCCCCAGCATTTT. Protein: CASGLARDRVKGGNQPQHF. The V call is TRBV12-5, the J call TRBJ1-5, with 9 bases that match TRBD1. Germline CDR1 and CDR2: LGHNT and FRNRAP. The junction had 12 bases not matched to a gene; V was cut back by 1 base and J by 2 bases. This CDR3 has 19 amino acids.

The rearrangement uses TRBV6-1 and TRBJ2-3; D is possibly TRBD1 (5 bases). The CDR3 is made up of 16 amino acids. Germline loops: CDR1 MNHNS, CDR2 SASEGT. Between the trimmed V and J ends, which lost 0 bases and 2 bases, there was a span of 12 bases. CDR3 residues: CASSEAWQGATDTQYF. CDR3 bases: TGTGCCAGCAGTGAAGCGTGGCAGGGTGCCACAGATACGCAGTATTTT.

The chain recombines TRBV2 with TRBJ2-3; TRBD2 matches at 9 bases. Germline V gene lookup returns CDR1 SNHLY and CDR2 FYNNEI. The CDR3 runs 17 residues. V gave up 4 bases and J gave up 0 bases; unmatched junction bases: 8. CDR3 region: CASSVGISGGSTDTQYF. The CDR3 coding sequence is TGTGCCAGCAGTGTAGGGATTAGCGGGGGCAGCACAGATACGCAGTATTTT.

The chain recombines TRBV20-1 with TRBJ1-2, with 12 bases lining up with TRBD1. V dropped 5 bases and J dropped 7; count of bases not matched to a gene: 11. The CDR3 has 15 residues. Germline values: CDR1 DFQATT, CDR2 SNEGSKA (reference sequence). The CDR3 loop reads CSAGAGTGGGGGYTF. The CDR3 nucleotides read TGCAGTGCTGGTGCCGGGACAGGGGGCGGTGGTGGCTACACCTTC.

The chain links TRBV5-1 to TRBJ2-3; 8 nucleotides match TRBD2. Looked up from germline, CDR1 is SGHRS and CDR2 is YFSETQ. V gave up 1 base and J gave up 4 bases; unmatched junction bases: 5. The CDR3 covers 15 residues. The CDR3 region has the DNA TGCGCCAGCAGCTTGAAGTCCGGGAGGGCAGATACGCAGTATTTT. The encoded protein is CASSLKSGRADTQYF.

The rearrangement joins TRBV6-5 to TRBJ1-2, with a tentative D call TRBD1 (5 bases). The length of the CDR3 is 13 residues. Germline V gene lookup returns CDR1 MNHEY and CDR2 SVGAGI. Deletions cut 2 bases from V and 4 bases from J, with 8 bases between. In DNA form, the CDR3 reads TGTGCCAGCAGTTACGACAGCTTCTATGGCTACACCTTC. Protein product: CASSYDSFYGYTF.

This clone was seen a handful of times. The gene calls are TRBV5-1 and TRBJ1-2, with 7 bases that match TRBD1. Germline CDR1 SGHRS, CDR2 YFSETQ. CDR3 length equals 14 residues. Trimming at V came to 7 bases and at J to 0 bases, leaving 6 bases not matched to a gene. The CDR3 spells CASAPGQPNYGYTF. The CDR3 region has the DNA TGCGCCAGCGCGCCGGGACAGCCTAACTATGGCTACACCTTC.

As DNA, the CDR3 is TGTGCCAGCAGTTTATCAGGGGACGAGCAGTACTTC. Translating it yields CASSLSGDEQYF. This chain links TRBV28 with TRBJ2-7; maybe TRBD1 (6 bases). The V gene's germline CDR1 is MDHEN and CDR2 SYDVKM. The CDR3 sequence is 12 residues long. V lost 1 base and J lost 5, with 6 bases in between.

The V call is TRBV11-3, the J call TRBJ1-2; 9 bases align to TRBD1. J gave up 1 base and V 1 base, and 4 bases lay outside the gene matches. Germline V gives CDR1 SGHNT, CDR2 YENEEA. The CDR3 loop spans 16 amino acids. CDR3 bases: TGTGCCAGCAGCTTAGGACAGGGGGACTTTAACTATGGCTACACCTTC. Its translation: CASSLGQGDFNYGYTF. Together with reference TRBV11-3 and TRBJ1-2, the CDR3 gives the full variable domain: EAGVVQSPRYKIIEKKQPVAFWCNPISGHNTLYWYLQNLGQGPELLIRYENEEAVDDSQLPKDRFSAERLKGVDSTLKIQPAELGDSAVYLCASSLGQGDFNYGYTFGSGTRLTVV.

J is TRBJ1-2 and V is TRBV19; a possible D gene is TRBD1 (5 bases). The ends were cut back, 7 bases at V and 3 bases at J, with 15 bases in the middle. The length of the CDR3 is 14 residues. The V gene's germline CDR1 is LNHDA and CDR2 SQIVND (reference sequence). CDR3 region: CASNPRGGYYGYTF. CDR3 nucleotide sequence: TGTGCCAGTAACCCTAGGGGAGGGTACTATGGCTACACCTTC.

The table lists this clone with a few counts. The V gene is TRBV7-2, the J gene TRBJ2-3; tentative D call: TRBD2 (7 bases). Germline CDR1 SGHTA, CDR2 FQGNSA. The ends were cut back, 2 bases at V and 5 bases at J, with 14 bases in the middle. The CDR3 covers 15 residues. DNA of the CDR3: TGTGCCAGCAGCTTACAGGCGGGGGCAAGAGATACGCAGTATTTT. The encoded protein is CASSLQAGARDTQYF.

J is TRBJ2-5 and V is TRBV5-1; perhaps TRBD1 as D (5 bases). The V gene lost 0 bases and the J gene lost 5 bases, with 8 bases spanning the gap. CDR3 length equals 13 residues. Germline assignment: CDR1 SGHRS and CDR2 YFSETQ. The CDR3 nucleotides read TGCGCCAGCAGCTTGGTAAGGGGTGAGACCCAGTACTTC. This codes for CASSLVRGETQYF.

The J gene is TRBJ1-2, the V gene TRBV6-2 or TRBV6-3, with no clear D. V was pared by 6 bases and J by 4 bases, with 12 bases between. Germline V CDR1 and CDR2: MNHEY, SVGEGT. The CDR3 spans 13 residues. The CDR3 DNA reads TGTGCCAGCAGCCTCACAGATTTCTATGGCTACACCTTC. Amino acids: CASSLTDFYGYTF.

V usage is TRBV5-4 and J usage is TRBJ1-2; D gene unclear. Germline V gene sequence: CDR1 SGHNT, CDR2 YYREEE (reference sequence). V lost 4 bases to trimming and J lost 6 bases, with 13 bases between them. This CDR3 contains 13 residues. The CDR3 spells CASSPRTGDGYTF. CDR3 coding DNA: TGTGCCAGCAGCCCAAGGACGGGAGATGGCTACACCTTC.

This sequence joins TRBV18 and TRBJ1-1; TRBD1 might be the D (6 bases). The V end was cut by 2 bases, the J end by 3 bases, with 13 bases between. The CDR3 extends over 15 amino acids. The germline V gene encodes CDR1 KGHSH and CDR2 LQKENI. CDR3 bases: TGTGCCAGCTCACCAAAGGCAGGGGCGGACACTGAAGCTTTCTTT. Its translation: CASSPKAGADTEAFF.

The chain links TRBV19 to TRBJ1-5; TRBD1 is a possible D gene (5 bases). The germline CDR1 and CDR2 sequences are LNHDA and SQIVND (reference sequence). Trimming removed 5 bases from V and 0 bases from J, with 11 bases in between. The CDR3 is 15 amino acids. The CDR3 DNA reads TGTGCCAGTAGTGGACGCAGGGATAGCAATCAGCCCCAGCATTTT. It codes for CASSGRRDSNQPQHF.

This clone was seen just once. CDR3 sequence: CASSDGQAYEQYF. The CDR3 nucleotides are TGTGCCAGCAGCGATGGACAGGCTTACGAGCAGTACTTC. V gene TRBV27 combines with J gene TRBJ2-7; 7 bases align to TRBD1. V lost 6 bases to trimming and J lost 4 bases; unmatched junction nucleotides: 6. The CDR3 consists of 13 residues. Germline V gene data show CDR1 as MNHEY and CDR2 as SMNVEV (reference sequence).

This rearrangement joins TRBV3-1 (or the pseudogene TRBV3-2) to TRBJ2-7; 11 positions agree with TRBD2. CDR3 length equals 16 residues. The V gene's germline CDR1 is LGHDT and CDR2 YNNKEL (reference sequence). V shed 3 bases and J 1 base; nucleotides not matched to a gene: 5. CDR3 DNA: TGTGCCAGCAGCCATGGCGGGACTAGCGGATCCTACGAGCAGTACTTC. This translates into CASSHGGTSGSYEQYF.

The chain carries TRBV4-1 and TRBJ2-7; TRBD1 matches at 7 bases. The germline V gene has CDR1 MGHRA and CDR2 YSYEKL. V dropped 4 bases and J dropped 2; count of bases not matched to a gene: 8. The CDR3 consists of 15 residues. CDR3 sequence: CASSRGQEKAYEQYF. The CDR3 nucleotides read TGCGCCAGCAGCCGCGGACAGGAAAAGGCCTACGAGCAGTACTTC.

The V and J genes are TRBV5-5 and TRBJ2-3; D perhaps matches TRBD2 (5 bases). The CDR3 is made up of 13 amino acids. Germline CDR1 reads SGHKS; CDR2 reads YYEKEE (reference sequence). Trimming pared 1 base from V and 4 bases from J, leaving 7 bases between. The CDR3 sequence: CASSLTSPDTQYF. The CDR3 DNA reads as TGTGCCAGCAGCTTGACTAGTCCAGATACGCAGTATTTT.

V usage is TRBV27 and J usage is TRBJ2-7; weak D call: TRBD1 (6 bases). The germline gives CDR1 MNHEY, CDR2 SMNVEV (reference sequence). Trimming took off 2 bases at V and 2 bases at J, with 16 bases between the two ends. This CDR3 region has 16 residues. CDR3 residues: CASSLTTQGPPYEQYF. In nucleotides, the CDR3 is TGTGCCAGCAGTTTAACTACCCAGGGGCCGCCCTACGAGCAGTACTTC.

V is TRBV5-1 and J is TRBJ1-4, with 8 bases that match TRBD1. Unmatched junction bases numbered 6, after V lost 4 bases and J lost 7 bases. The V gene's germline CDR1 is SGHRS and CDR2 YFSETQ. This CDR3 contains 14 residues. DNA for the CDR3: TGCGCCAGCAGCCCCGGACAGGGTAGTGAAAAACTGTTTTTT. Translating gives CASSPGQGSEKLFF.

J is TRBJ2-1 and V is TRBV7-6, with TRBD1 matching over 7 bases. With 1 base clipped from V and 9 bases from J, the junction kept 18 bases outside the gene matches. CDR3 size: 18 residues. The germline V gene encodes CDR1 SGHVS and CDR2 FNYEAQ. The CDR3 loop reads CASSLGNNRGSLRGEQFF. The CDR3 region has the DNA TGTGCCAGCAGCTTAGGGAATAACAGGGGTAGTCTACGCGGTGAGCAGTTCTTC.